This is a list of T cell receptor beta chains from one sample in a study of T cells in Graves' hyperthyroidism and ophthalmopathy. TCRdb itself ran the multiplex PCR reads through MiXCR, one entry per CDR3 protein. The sample lists 450,000 to 650,000 distinct CDR3 sequences, approximately 15% occurring once. The sample was blood. All receptors derive from a woman between 18 and 29 years old with Graves' ophthalmopathy. Each CDR3 is given with its conserved first and last residue. D genes are given only for firm matches. The listing skips clone size in some rows; elsewhere it reads once, few, many or a size class.

v_gene	j_gene	abundance	d_gene	CDR3aa	CDR3nt
TRBV6-1	TRBJ1-1	many	NA	CASSDMEGTEAFF	TGTGCCAGCAGTGATATGGAGGGCACTGAAGCTTTCTTT
TRBV7-9	TRBJ2-4	few	NA	CASSLDIAKNIQYF	TGTGCCAGCAGCTTAGACATAGCCAAAAACATTCAGTACTTC
TRBV7-9	TRBJ2-7	few	NA	CASSHSVQGLSYEQYF	TGTGCCAGCAGCCACTCCGTACAGGGACTCTCCTACGAGCAGTACTTC
TRBV29-1	TRBJ2-7	many	TRBD1	CSVGYGTAYEQYF	TGCAGCGTTGGCTACGGGACAGCCTACGAGCAGTACTTC
TRBV12-3/TRBV12-4	TRBJ2-3	many	TRBD2	CASTSTGTTTDTQYF	TGTGCCAGCACTTCGACCGGGACTACCACAGATACGCAGTATTTT
TRBV3-1	TRBJ2-3	NA	NA	CASSQGDLLDTQYF	TGTGCCAGCAGCCAAGGAGACCTTCTAGATACGCAGTATTTT
TRBV6-1	TRBJ2-1	many	NA	CASSEAVYNEQFF	TGTGCCAGCAGTGAGGCCGTCTACAATGAGCAGTTCTTC
TRBV6-2/TRBV6-3	TRBJ2-1	few	NA	CASSHNEDLGAYNEQFF	TGTGCCAGCAGTCATAATGAGGACCTTGGGGCCTACAATGAGCAGTTCTTC
TRBV19	TRBJ2-5	NA	TRBD2	CASSSVMGLAIQETQYF	TGTGCCAGTAGTTCGGTGATGGGACTAGCGATCCAAGAGACCCAGTACTTC
TRBV27	TRBJ1-5	many	TRBD1	CASSSGTATNQPQHF	TGTGCCAGCAGTTCCGGGACAGCTACCAATCAGCCCCAGCATTTT
TRBV7-9	TRBJ2-7	NA	NA	CASSFGTGVRGYEQYF	TGTGCCAGCAGTTTCGGGACGGGGGTACGGGGGTACGAGCAGTACTTC
TRBV27	TRBJ1-2	NA	NA	CASSSYTSTNYGYTF	TGTGCCAGCAGTTCGTATACAAGCACCAACTATGGCTACACCTTC
TRBV7-9	TRBJ2-7	NA	NA	CASSLLFGTSREQYF	TGTGCCAGCAGCTTACTTTTTGGCACCTCTCGGGAGCAGTACTTC
TRBV28	TRBJ2-7	many	TRBD1	CASSEAGDRSYEQYF	TGTGCCAGCAGCGAAGCCGGGGACAGGTCCTACGAGCAGTACTTC
TRBV20-1	TRBJ1-1	many	NA	CSARDTGKNTEAFF	TGCAGTGCTAGAGATACAGGGAAAAACACTGAAGCTTTCTTT
TRBV28	TRBJ2-7	many	NA	CASSAGQLTTSYEQYF	TGTGCCAGCAGTGCAGGACAGCTTACAACCTCCTACGAGCAGTACTTC
TRBV19	TRBJ2-7	many	TRBD2	CASRASGSSYEQYF	TGTGCCAGTAGAGCTAGCGGGAGCTCCTACGAGCAGTACTTC
TRBV6-2/TRBV6-3	TRBJ2-3	few	NA	CASSYSPYGTSTDTQYF	TGTGCCAGCAGTTACTCGCCCTATGGGACTAGCACAGATACGCAGTATTTT
TRBV6-5	TRBJ2-7	NA	NA	CASSYSMLLSYEQYF	TGTGCCAGCAGTTACTCGATGCTCCTCTCCTACGAGCAGTACTTC
TRBV30	TRBJ1-2	many	NA	CAWSVVRGVYGYTF	TGTGCCTGGAGTGTCGTGCGCGGGGTCTATGGCTACACCTTC
TRBV19	TRBJ2-7	NA	NA	CASSDIVNYEQYF	TGTGCCAGTAGTGACATCGTCAACTACGAGCAGTACTTC
TRBV7-9	TRBJ2-7	many	TRBD1	CASSSDRGRWEQYF	TGTGCCAGCAGCTCGGACAGGGGGCGGTGGGAGCAGTACTTC
TRBV6-9	TRBJ2-4	NA	TRBD1	CASSYPMTGVGSKNIQYF	TGTGCCAGCAGTTACCCCATGACAGGGGTTGGGTCCAAAAACATTCAGTACTTC
TRBV5-1	TRBJ2-3	many	TRBD2	CASSRVAGGDTDTQYF	TGCGCCAGCAGCAGGGTAGCGGGAGGCGACACAGATACGCAGTATTTT
TRBV15	TRBJ1-4	few	NA	CATSGEMPRDEKLFF	TGTGCCACCAGCGGGGAGATGCCTAGGGACGAAAAACTGTTTTTT
TRBV19	TRBJ1-2	once	NA	CASSIERRANYGYTF	TGTGCCAGTAGTATCGAGAGGAGAGCTAACTATGGCTACACCTTC
TRBV30	TRBJ2-1	NA	NA	CAWNIYDEQFF	TGTGCCTGGAACATTTACGATGAGCAGTTCTTC
TRBV27	TRBJ1-5	many	NA	CASSVGTGGGNQPQHF	TGTGCCAGCAGTGTAGGGACTGGGGGTGGCAATCAGCCCCAGCATTTT
TRBV30	TRBJ2-1	NA	TRBD2	CAWSRGLAGGISYNEQFF	TGTGCCTGGAGTCGGGGACTAGCGGGAGGGATCTCCTACAATGAGCAGTTCTTC
TRBV19	TRBJ2-5	NA	TRBD2	CASKRREGGETQYF	TGTGCCAGTAAGCGGCGGGAGGGCGGCGAGACCCAGTACTTC
TRBV27	TRBJ2-1	many	NA	CASSLMGGVNNEQFF	TGTGCCAGCAGTCTAATGGGGGGCGTAAACAATGAGCAGTTCTTC
TRBV25-1	TRBJ1-1	NA	NA	CANAWDSGTEAFF	TGTGCCAACGCTTGGGATAGCGGAACTGAAGCTTTCTTT
TRBV28	TRBJ2-7	many	NA	CASSLPVGRPDEQYF	TGTGCCAGCAGTTTACCGGTGGGAAGGCCTGACGAGCAGTACTTC
TRBV18	TRBJ2-3	many	TRBD2	CASLGTSGTDTQYF	TGTGCCAGCTTGGGGACTAGCGGGACAGATACGCAGTATTTT
TRBV7-3	TRBJ2-5	NA	NA	CASSLGANPGETQYF	TGTGCCAGCAGCTTGGGTGCCAATCCAGGAGAGACCCAGTACTTC
TRBV7-3	TRBJ2-7	many	NA	CASSSCEYYGPRTCEQYF	TGTGCCAGCAGCTCCTGTGAATATTATGGCCCCAGGACTTGCGAGCAGTACTTC
TRBV20-1	TRBJ2-1	many	NA	CSARPRVGSSYNEQFF	TGCAGTGCTAGACCCCGGGTGGGGAGCTCCTACAATGAGCAGTTCTTC
TRBV4-3	TRBJ1-2	NA	NA	CASSQNGGGYTF	TGCGCCAGCAGCCAAAACGGGGGTGGCTACACCTTC
TRBV7-9	TRBJ1-4	NA	NA	CASSLSFREKLFF	TGTGCCAGCAGCTTATCGTTTCGGGAAAAACTGTTTTTT
TRBV6-2/TRBV6-3	TRBJ2-7	many	TRBD2	CASSSSLPTSGGPYEQYF	TGTGCCAGCAGTTCCTCATTACCGACTAGCGGGGGGCCCTACGAGCAGTACTTC
TRBV27	TRBJ2-7	NA	NA	CASSPRLGGGSYEQYF	TGTGCCAGCAGTCCTCGGTTAGGGGGAGGGTCCTACGAGCAGTACTTC
TRBV5-1	TRBJ2-1	NA	NA	CASSLGLAWNEQFF	TGCGCCAGCAGCTTGGGGCTAGCGTGGAATGAGCAGTTCTTC
TRBV28	TRBJ2-7	NA	NA	CASSFFRSEQYF	TGTGCCAGCAGTTTTTTTCGGAGCGAGCAGTACTTC
TRBV6-1	TRBJ2-4	few	TRBD2	CASSLRGLAEALAKNIQYF	TGTGCCAGCAGTCTCCGGGGACTAGCGGAAGCCCTAGCCAAAAACATTCAGTACTTC
TRBV5-5	TRBJ2-7	NA	NA	CASSLGYQTYEQYF	TGTGCCAGCAGCTTGGGGTACCAGACCTACGAGCAGTACTTC
TRBV11-2	TRBJ2-7	NA	NA	CASTVERFYEQYF	TGTGCCAGCACCGTGGAAAGATTCTACGAGCAGTACTTC
TRBV11-3	TRBJ1-1	many	TRBD1	CASSPGQGKFAEAFF	TGTGCCAGCAGCCCGGGACAGGGAAAGTTCGCTGAAGCTTTCTTT
TRBV9	TRBJ2-3	NA	NA	CASSVFGGATGDTQYF	TGTGCCAGCAGCGTTTTCGGTGGAGCGACGGGAGATACGCAGTATTTT
TRBV19	TRBJ2-7	NA	NA	CASSLWGFEGEQYF	TGTGCCAGTAGTCTTTGGGGGTTTGAGGGCGAGCAGTACTTC
TRBV27	TRBJ1-1	many	NA	CASSSPTKNTEAFF	TGTGCCAGCAGTAGCCCAACAAAGAACACTGAAGCTTTCTTT
TRBV20-1	TRBJ1-1	many	TRBD1	CSAEFLDRENTEAFF	TGCAGTGCCGAGTTTTTAGACAGGGAGAACACTGAAGCTTTCTTT
TRBV12-3/TRBV12-4	TRBJ1-2	few	NA	CASSSTARHGYTF	TGTGCCAGCAGTTCGACAGCCCGACATGGCTACACCTTC